Sequencing of this T cell receptor (beta chain) was carried out in a study of control samples from healthy donors and cancer patients. The J segment lost 8 bases and the V segment lost 0 bases, leaving 5 bases of the junction unmatched. The germline gives CDR1 SGHNT, CDR2 YENEEA. CDR3 size: 15 residues. The method was immunoSEQ multiplex PCR; TCRdb's version includes in-frame clones alone and lacks a portion of them. This sample yields around 94,000 clones, of which about 88% are seen a single time; roughly 1.2% belongs to the top ten. This chain uses TRBV11-3 with TRBJ1-2, with 11 bases matching TRBD1. The clonotype comes from a woman aged 50 to 60 in good health. The sample comprised blood. The CDR3, as DNA: TGTGCCAGCAGCTTAGACCCGGGACAGGGGGTCGGCTACACCTTC. Amino acid sequence: CASSLDPGQGVGYTF. Filled out from reference TRBV11-3 and TRBJ1-2, the complete variable domain reads EAGVVQSPRYKIIEKKQPVAFWCNPISGHNTLYWYLQNLGQGPELLIRYENEEAVDDSQLPKDRFSAERLKGVDSTLKIQPAELGDSAVYLCASSLDPGQGVGYTFGSGTRLTVV.